These T cell receptor beta chains were read from a single sample in a study of beta chain features in type 1 diabetes. Profiling relied on immunoSEQ multiplex PCR, and the TCRdb table lists in-frame clones only, not all of them. The sample carries about 650,000 clones, roughly an eighth recorded once. Sample: naive CD4+ T cells from blood. These receptors originate from a man aged 25 to 45 with type 1 diabetes. CDR3s include the opening cysteine and the closing phenylalanine or tryptophan. The order of the fields is J gene, V gene, D gene, clone size, CDR3 protein, CDR3 DNA. A D gene is named only where the DNA matches it firmly. The size of a clone is reported for some rows only, either as once, few or many, or as a class for expanded clones.

J gene: TRBJ2-4
V gene: TRBV28
D gene: -
clone size: few
CDR3 protein: CASSSFGVLAKNIQYF
CDR3 DNA: TGTGCCAGCAGTTCCTTTGGGGTTCTAGCCAAAAACATTCAGTACTTC

J gene: TRBJ2-7
V gene: TRBV29-1
D gene: -
clone size: -
CDR3 protein: CSVGGQGGSYEQYF
CDR3 DNA: TGCAGCGTTGGGGGTCAGGGAGGATCCTACGAGCAGTACTTC

J gene: TRBJ2-3
V gene: TRBV28
D gene: -
clone size: -
CDR3 protein: CASSPGEARGQYF
CDR3 DNA: TGTGCCAGCAGTCCCGGGGAGGCCCGGGGGCAGTATTTT

J gene: TRBJ2-7
V gene: TRBV27
D gene: -
clone size: -
CDR3 protein: CASTPLGGGSYEQYF
CDR3 DNA: TGTGCCAGCACCCCTCTGGGAGGCGGGTCCTACGAGCAGTACTTC

J gene: TRBJ1-2
V gene: TRBV2
D gene: -
clone size: -
CDR3 protein: CASSTGQSYGYTF
CDR3 DNA: TGTGCCAGCAGTACAGGGCAATCCTATGGCTACACCTTC

J gene: TRBJ2-7
V gene: TRBV10-3
D gene: -
clone size: few
CDR3 protein: CAISDSQGFEQYF
CDR3 DNA: TGTGCCATCAGTGACTCACAGGGTTTCGAGCAGTACTTC

J gene: TRBJ2-5
V gene: TRBV4-1
D gene: TRBD1
clone size: -
CDR3 protein: CASSRTGGSPNQETQYF
CDR3 DNA: TGCGCCAGCAGCCGGACAGGGGGCTCCCCGAACCAAGAGACCCAGTACTTC

J gene: TRBJ1-2
V gene: TRBV28
D gene: -
clone size: -
CDR3 protein: CASSRQQYGYTF
CDR3 DNA: TGTGCCAGCAGCAGACAGCAGTATGGCTACACCTTC

J gene: TRBJ1-2
V gene: TRBV7-9
D gene: -
clone size: -
CDR3 protein: CASGEIFIGYGYTF
CDR3 DNA: TGTGCCAGCGGGGAAATCTTTATAGGCTATGGCTACACCTTC

J gene: TRBJ2-7
V gene: TRBV10-3
D gene: TRBD1
clone size: -
CDR3 protein: CAISGDRGLSSYEQYF
CDR3 DNA: TGTGCCATCAGTGGGGACAGGGGGTTAAGCTCCTACGAGCAGTACTTC

J gene: TRBJ2-5
V gene: TRBV9
D gene: -
clone size: -
CDR3 protein: CASSANQETQYF
CDR3 DNA: TGTGCCAGCAGCGCCAACCAAGAGACCCAGTACTTC

J gene: TRBJ2-2
V gene: TRBV4-2
D gene: -
clone size: few
CDR3 protein: CASSQGGQLYTGELFF
CDR3 DNA: TGTGCCAGCAGCCAAGGTGGCCAGCTATACACCGGGGAGCTGTTTTTT

J gene: TRBJ2-2
V gene: TRBV27
D gene: -
clone size: -
CDR3 protein: CASSLTGLTGELFF
CDR3 DNA: TGTGCCAGCAGCCTAACGGGATTAACCGGGGAGCTGTTTTTT

J gene: TRBJ1-1
V gene: TRBV23-1
D gene: -
clone size: few
CDR3 protein: CASSQSGPCAEAFF
CDR3 DNA: TGCGCCAGCAGTCAGTCCGGCCCCTGCGCTGAAGCTTTCTTT

J gene: TRBJ2-1
V gene: TRBV5-1
D gene: -
clone size: -
CDR3 protein: CASSFLTDYNEQFF
CDR3 DNA: TGCGCCAGCAGCTTCCTGACAGACTACAATGAGCAGTTCTTC

J gene: TRBJ1-1
V gene: TRBV16
D gene: -
clone size: few
CDR3 protein: CASSLRRVNTEAFF
CDR3 DNA: TGTGCCAGCAGCCTACGACGGGTTAACACTGAAGCTTTCTTT

J gene: TRBJ2-1
V gene: TRBV2
D gene: TRBD1
clone size: -
CDR3 protein: CASRLQGGPSYNEQFF
CDR3 DNA: TGTGCCAGCAGGCTACAGGGGGGTCCTTCCTACAATGAGCAGTTCTTC

J gene: TRBJ1-1
V gene: TRBV13
D gene: TRBD1
clone size: -
CDR3 protein: CASSSYGTGNTEAFF
CDR3 DNA: TGTGCCAGCAGCTCCTATGGGACAGGGAACACTGAAGCTTTCTTT

J gene: TRBJ1-3
V gene: TRBV7-2
D gene: -
clone size: few
CDR3 protein: CASSVQGYGNTIYF
CDR3 DNA: TGTGCCAGCAGTGTACAGGGATATGGAAACACCATATATTTT

J gene: TRBJ2-5
V gene: TRBV30
D gene: -
clone size: few
CDR3 protein: CAWSVGQGKGETQYF
CDR3 DNA: TGTGCCTGGAGTGTAGGGCAGGGAAAAGGAGAGACCCAGTACTTC

J gene: TRBJ1-2
V gene: TRBV6-5
D gene: -
clone size: few
CDR3 protein: CASSSSGGRINYGYTF
CDR3 DNA: TGTGCCAGCAGTTCATCGGGGGGCCGGATTAACTATGGCTACACCTTC

J gene: TRBJ1-2
V gene: TRBV27
D gene: -
clone size: -
CDR3 protein: CASSLFVQGDRYGYTF
CDR3 DNA: TGTGCCAGCAGTTTATTCGTCCAAGGGGACCGCTATGGCTACACCTTC

J gene: TRBJ2-5
V gene: TRBV18
D gene: TRBD2
clone size: few
CDR3 protein: CASSPRLAGEEETQYF
CDR3 DNA: TGTGCCAGCTCACCACGACTAGCGGGGGAGGAAGAGACCCAGTACTTC

J gene: TRBJ1-3
V gene: TRBV28
D gene: -
clone size: -
CDR3 protein: CASGTGSSGNTIYF
CDR3 DNA: TGTGCCAGCGGAACAGGCAGCTCTGGAAACACCATATATTTT